Sequencing of this T cell receptor (beta chain) was carried out in a study of blood T cell repertoires in COVID-19. The participants were between roughly 18 and 89 years old and came from under 25 US areas. Grouping used clinical history reported by participants in a survey and questionnaire. The CDR3 covers 15 residues. CDR1 and CDR2 from the germline V gene are SNHLY and FYNNEI. V shed 5 bases and J 3 bases; nucleotides not matched to a gene: 7. Clones were sequenced by immunoSEQ multiplex PCR, and TCRdb holds only the in-frame ones, with some missing. The top ten hold 1% to 1.5% of the sample, which has about 150,000 clones, roughly 90% seen once.

The sample comprised PBMCs or T cells enriched from blood (not recorded which). This clonotype originated in a woman between 25 and 40 years old with acute COVID-19. This rearrangement joins TRBV2 to TRBJ2-3; 8 bases are shared with TRBD1. The CDR3 loop reads CASSSQGGETDTQYF. The CDR3 DNA is TGTGCCAGCAGTTCACAGGGGGGAGAAACAGATACGCAGTATTTT.